A single sample gave rise to the 28 T cell receptor beta chains below, sequenced in a study of early T cells in non-severe SARS-CoV-2 infection. TCRdb itself ran the 5' RACE reads through MiXCR, one entry per CDR3 protein. The table has roughly 70,000 distinct CDR3 sequences, roughly 13% seen once. Sequencing was performed on whole blood. The receptors originated from an adult who was a healthcare worker with PCR-confirmed SARS-CoV-2 infection or an uninfected control (not recorded which).

This clonotype was counted at least ten times. CDR3: CASSLNSGSMADTQYF. The CDR3 DNA follows: TGTGCCAGCAGCTTGAATAGCGGGAGTATGGCAGATACGCAGTATTTT. This chain connects TRBV7-9 to TRBJ2-3; 9 bases fit TRBD2. The CDR3 consists of 16 residues. The V segment lost 3 bases and the J segment 4 bases; nucleotides outside the gene matches: 8. The germline V gene encodes CDR1 SEHNR and CDR2 FQNEAQ (reference sequence).

The genes are TRBV12-2 and TRBJ2-3; the table's D call, TRBD1, has no DNA check behind it. TRBV12-2 is an annotated pseudogene. This CDR3 spans 15 amino acids. CDR3 DNA sequence: TGTGCAAGTCGCTTAGACAGGTATCTCCCAGATACGCAGTATTTT. It translates to CASRLDRYLPDTQYF.

The gene calls are TRBV2 and TRBJ2-3; tentatively, D is TRBD2 (6 bases). CDR1 SNHLY and CDR2 FYNNEI come from the germline V gene. This CDR3 has 16 amino acids. The germline V and J ends were trimmed by 7 bases and 4 bases, with 21 bases remaining between them. The CDR3 bases are TGTGCCAGCAATCCCATATCCCCGGGAGTTGCAGATACGCAGTATTTT. The encoded protein is CASNPISPGVADTQYF.

This clonotype was counted ten times or more. This CDR3 is CASNPTGINEKLFF. DNA for the CDR3: TGTGCCAGCAACCCAACAGGGATCAATGAAAAACTGTTTTTT. This chain connects TRBV2 to TRBJ1-4; D is perhaps TRBD1 (6 bases). The CDR3 contains 14 residues. The V gene's germline CDR1 is SNHLY and CDR2 FYNNEI. V lost 7 bases and J 5 bases, leaving 14 bases between the germline ends. Based on the CDR3 plus reference TRBV2 and TRBJ1-4, the full variable domain is EPEVTQTPSHQVTQMGQEVILRCVPISNHLYFYWYRQILGQKVEFLVSFYNNEISEKSEIFDDQFSVERPDGSNFTLKIRSTKLEDSAMYFCASNPTGINEKLFFGSGTQLSVL.

The sample holds many counts of this clonotype. The V and J genes are TRBV6-5 and TRBJ2-7, with D unclear. Germline V gene lookup returns CDR1 MNHEY and CDR2 SVGAGI. The CDR3 contains 14 residues. V was clipped by 6 bases and J by 0 bases, with 12 bases between them. CDR3 residues: CASREGPSSYEQYF. The CDR3 coding sequence is TGTGCCAGCAGAGAAGGACCAAGCTCCTACGAGCAGTACTTC.

This clonotype was detected ten times or more. The chain has TRBV20-1 and TRBJ2-1; 8 bases map to TRBD2. From germline, CDR1 is DFQATT and CDR2 SNEGSKA (reference sequence). J lost 0 bases, V lost 3 bases, and 4 bases had no gene match. The CDR3 is made up of 15 amino acids. The CDR3 is CSARGTRSSYNEQFF. The CDR3, as DNA: TGCAGTGCTAGGGGGACTAGGAGCTCCTACAATGAGCAGTTCTTC.

Details on this clonotype: This clone may be a read error of a much larger clone one base away. The rearrangement uses TRBV11-2 and TRBJ1-1, with 8 bases matching TRBD1. Germline CDR1 SGHAT, CDR2 FQNNGV. The CDR3 has 14 amino acids. CDR3 sequence: CASSTIDRGTVAFF. DNA for the CDR3: TGTGCCAGCAGCACCATAGACAGGGGCACTGTAGCTTTCTTT.

This clonotype was observed a handful of times. The chain uses TRBV12-3 or TRBV12-4 and TRBJ1-6; possibly TRBD1 for D (6 bases). V lost 3 bases to trimming and J lost 5 bases, with 11 bases between them. This CDR3 has 15 amino acids. CDR3 in amino acids: CASSLRGGNNSPLHF. The CDR3 DNA follows: TGTGCCAGCAGTTTGAGGGGGGGGAATAATTCACCCCTCCACTTT.

This clonotype was counted ten times or more. This rearrangement joins TRBV7-2 to TRBJ1-2; 11 positions match TRBD1. Germline values: CDR1 SGHTA, CDR2 FQGNSA. J lost 6 bases, V lost 5 bases, and 2 bases had no gene match. This CDR3 region has 13 residues. The CDR3 DNA is TGTGCCAGCAGCCGGACAGGGGGCGATGGCTACACCTTC. Translating it yields CASSRTGGDGYTF. The full variable domain, completed using reference TRBV7-2 and TRBJ1-2, is GAGVSQSPSNKVTEKGKDVELRCDPISGHTALYWYRQSLGQGLEFLIYFQGNSAPDKSGLPSDRFSAERTGGSVSTLTIQRTQQEDSAVYLCASSRTGGDGYTFGSGTRLTVV.

This clonotype was counted a few times. J is TRBJ2-3 and V is TRBV20-1, with 8 positions matching TRBD1. There are 16 residues in the CDR3. Trimming removed 6 bases from V and 2 bases from J; junction bases left unmatched: 13. Looked up from germline, CDR1 is DFQATT and CDR2 is SNEGSKA (reference sequence). The CDR3 region has the DNA TGCAGTGCGGCTATCGACAGGGGAGGTTACACAGATACGCAGTATTTT. Translating it yields CSAAIDRGGYTDTQYF.

The chain has TRBV14 and TRBJ1-1; D perhaps matches TRBD1 (6 bases). V was clipped by 1 base and J by 3 bases, with 12 bases between them. The CDR3 runs 15 residues. From germline, CDR1 is SGHDN and CDR2 FVKESK. This CDR3 is CASSQVLGGHTEAFF. In DNA, the CDR3 is TGTGCCAGCAGCCAAGTTTTGGGGGGCCACACTGAAGCTTTCTTT.

This clonotype was recorded a few times. The chain combines TRBV11-2 with TRBJ2-3; D not resolved. Germline CDR1 SGHAT, CDR2 FQNNGV. Trimming cost V 0 bases and J 6 bases, with 4 bases left between them. This CDR3 spans 12 amino acids. This CDR3 is CASSLEGDTQYF. CDR3 sequence (DNA): TGTGCCAGCAGCTTAGAGGGTGATACGCAGTATTTT.

The rearrangement links TRBV9 to TRBJ1-2; D call uncertain. Trimming removed 4 bases at V and 5 bases at J, with 18 bases between. The CDR3 loop spans 15 amino acids. Germline V gene data show CDR1 as SGDLS and CDR2 as YYNGEE. The CDR3 loop is CASSPQLIMKYGYTF. CDR3 nucleotides: TGTGCCAGCAGCCCCCAACTTATTATGAAGTATGGCTACACCTTC. The full variable domain, its missing parts supplied by reference TRBV9 and TRBJ1-2, is DSGVTQTPKHLITATGQRVTLRCSPRSGDLSVYWYQQSLDQGLQFLIQYYNGEERAKGNILERFSAQQFPDLHSELNLSSLELGDSALYFCASSPQLIMKYGYTFGSGTRLTVV.

V and J are TRBV2 and TRBJ2-3, with 8 bases that match TRBD2. After removal of 1 base from V and 6 bases from J, the junction contained 9 bases not matched to a gene. CDR1 is SNHLY and CDR2 is FYNNEI in the germline V gene. The CDR3 sequence is 16 residues long. The CDR3 here is CASSEGLAGGRDTQYF. CDR3 DNA: TGTGCCAGCAGTGAAGGCCTAGCGGGCGGTAGGGATACGCAGTATTTT.

In its sample, this clonotype was seen a few times. This chain connects TRBV4-2 to TRBJ2-7; D ambiguous. V lost 3 bases and J 5 bases, leaving 17 bases between the germline ends. Germline V lookup: CDR1 LGHNA, CDR2 YNFKEQ. This CDR3 comprises 15 residues. This CDR3 is CASSHPVIGSDEQYF. The CDR3 DNA sequence: TGTGCCAGCAGCCACCCGGTCATAGGGTCCGACGAGCAGTACTTC.

This clonotype was detected a few times. The V call is TRBV24-1, the J call TRBJ2-2; unclear D gene. V was shortened by 0 bases and J by 4 bases, with 11 bases between the two germline ends. Per germline, CDR1 KGHDR and CDR2 SFDVKD. The CDR3 spans 16 residues. CDR3 nucleotide sequence: TGTGCCACCAGTGATTTGAATTTCGGGTCCACCGGGGAGCTGTTTTTT. It yields the protein CATSDLNFGSTGELFF.

This clonotype occurred a few times. This chain uses TRBV7-9 with TRBJ2-5; D ambiguous. This CDR3 has 12 residues. With 4 bases removed from V and 5 bases from J, the gap between germline ends came to 8 bases. The germline V gene has CDR1 SEHNR and CDR2 FQNEAQ (reference sequence). CDR3 in DNA: TGTGCCAGCAGCTCCGTTGGGGAGACCCAGTACTTC. This sequence encodes CASSSVGETQYF. Complete variable domain (other parts from reference TRBV7-9 and TRBJ2-5): DTGVSQNPRHKITKRGQNVTFRCDPISEHNRLYWYRQTLGQGPEFLTYFQNEAQLEKSRLLSDRFSAERPKGSFSTLEIQRTEQGDSAMYLCASSSVGETQYFGPGTRLLVL.

The V gene is TRBV20-1, the J gene TRBJ2-5; D is perhaps TRBD2 (6 bases). The germline V and J ends were trimmed by 3 bases and 5 bases, with 16 bases remaining between them. CDR1 is DFQATT, CDR2 SNEGSKA, per germline (reference sequence). CDR3 length: 14 amino acids. Here the CDR3 DNA reads TGCAGTGCTAGTGTCCTAGCGCAACTCGAGACCCAGTACTTC. Amino acid sequence: CSASVLAQLETQYF.

This clonotype was picked up a small number of times. V and J are TRBV15 and TRBJ1-1, with TRBD1 matching 8 bases. The V segment lost 0 bases and the J segment 1 base; nucleotides outside the gene matches: 7. Looked up from germline, CDR1 is LNHNV and CDR2 is YYDKDF (reference sequence). The CDR3 is 17 amino acids. The CDR3 bases are TGTGCCACCAGCAGAGATTGGGGACAGGCGGGGAACACTGAAGCTTTCTTT. It encodes CATSRDWGQAGNTEAFF.

This clonotype has ten or more counts. V is TRBV28 and J is TRBJ1-5; D is possibly TRBD1 (5 bases). CDR3 length: 13 residues. The V end was cut by 5 bases, the J end by 5 bases, with 10 bases between. Per germline, CDR1 MDHEN and CDR2 SYDVKM. CDR3 nucleotide sequence: TGTGCCAGCAGTCCCTGGGGGGATCAGCCCCAGCATTTT. It yields the protein CASSPWGDQPQHF.

The chain recombines TRBV5-6 with TRBJ2-5; 7 nucleotides line up with TRBD1. The CDR3 totals 14 residues. V dropped 7 bases and J dropped 0; count of bases not matched to a gene: 6. Germline V gene lookup returns CDR1 SGHDT and CDR2 YYEEEE. CDR3 nucleotides: TGTGCCAGCGCCACAGGGGTTTACCAAGAGACCCAGTACTTC. It codes for CASATGVYQETQYF.

This clonotype was counted only a few times. The chain carries TRBV27 and TRBJ1-1, with D maybe TRBD1 (6 bases). The CDR3 sequence is 14 residues long. Germline V gene data show CDR1 as MNHEY and CDR2 as SMNVEV (reference sequence). Trimming pared 4 bases from V and 2 bases from J, leaving 11 bases between. The CDR3 DNA sequence: TGTGCCAGCAGTTCGCGCAGGGGAAACACTGAAGCTTTCTTT. This encodes CASSSRRGNTEAFF.

This clonotype was recorded many times. The chain uses TRBV25-1 and TRBJ1-1; the D is unclear. V was trimmed by 3 bases and J by 1 base, leaving 9 bases between them. This CDR3 is built from 14 residues. The germline V gene encodes CDR1 MGHDK and CDR2 SYGVNS. CDR3 DNA: TGTGCCAGCAGTGATAGAGTAAGGAACACTGAAGCTTTCTTT. This codes for CASSDRVRNTEAFF.

This clonotype has a count of ten or more. V gene TRBV27 combines with J gene TRBJ1-1; no clear D gene. From germline, CDR1 is MNHEY and CDR2 SMNVEV (reference sequence). Trimming shortened V by 1 base and J by 0 bases, and 6 bases separated the two germline ends. The CDR3 loop spans 14 amino acids. The CDR3 sequence: CASSLLGMNTEAFF. CDR3 in DNA: TGTGCCAGCAGTTTATTAGGGATGAACACTGAAGCTTTCTTT.

This clonotype was seen a handful of times. The chain carries TRBV11-2 and TRBJ2-2; D not certain. CDR1 is SGHAT, CDR2 FQNNGV, per germline. The CDR3 contains 11 residues. V was pared by 3 bases and J by 7 bases, with 3 bases between. In DNA, the CDR3 is TGTGCCAGCAGCTTCCACGGGGAGCTGTTTTTT. Amino acids: CASSFHGELFF.

CDR3 in amino acids: CSVDYNEQFF. The CDR3 DNA reads TGCAGCGTTGATTACAATGAGCAGTTCTTC. This chain connects TRBV29-1 to TRBJ2-1; D gene unclear. Germline CDR1 is SQVTM and CDR2 is ANQGSEA. V lost 3 bases, J lost 4 bases, and 1 base lay in between. CDR3 length equals 10 residues.

The gene calls are TRBV6-6 and TRBJ1-5; a weak D match, TRBD1 (5 bases). The CDR3 loop spans 14 amino acids. Per germline, CDR1 MNHNY and CDR2 SVGAGI (reference sequence). V was shortened by 3 bases and J by 0 bases, with 6 bases between the two germline ends. The CDR3 nucleotides read TGTGCCAGCAGTTATCAGGGTAGCAATCAGCCCCAGCATTTT. Protein: CASSYQGSNQPQHF.

A remark on this clonotype: This could be a read error, since a much larger clone is one nucleotide away. The missing conserved phenylalanine or tryptophan at the end of this CDR3 makes a read error likely. The chain links TRBV7-9 to TRBJ2-7; D call uncertain. V shed 4 bases and J shed 6 bases, with 16 bases lying between them. This CDR3 has 14 amino acids. Per germline, CDR1 SEHNR and CDR2 FQNEAQ (reference sequence). CDR3 sequence: CASSSGLLRSEQYL. DNA for the CDR3: TGTGCCAGCAGCTCGGGCCTCCTCCGCTCCGAGCAGTACCTC.